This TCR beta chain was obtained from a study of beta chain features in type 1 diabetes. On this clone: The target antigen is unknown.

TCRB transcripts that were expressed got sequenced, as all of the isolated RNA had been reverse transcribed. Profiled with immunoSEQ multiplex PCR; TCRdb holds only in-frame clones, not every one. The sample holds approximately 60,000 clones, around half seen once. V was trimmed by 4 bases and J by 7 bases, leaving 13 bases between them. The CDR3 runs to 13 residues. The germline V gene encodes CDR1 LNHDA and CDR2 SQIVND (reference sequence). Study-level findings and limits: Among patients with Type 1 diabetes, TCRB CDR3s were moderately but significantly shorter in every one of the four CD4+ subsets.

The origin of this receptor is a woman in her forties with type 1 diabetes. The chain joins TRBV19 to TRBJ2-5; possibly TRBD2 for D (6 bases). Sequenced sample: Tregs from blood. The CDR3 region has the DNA TGTGCCAGTAGTAGGAGGGACCCTGCGACCCAGTACTTC. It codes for CASSRRDPATQYF.